This TCR beta chain was found in a study of response to subunit inactivated influenza vaccine. Findings and limits, study-wide: Authors suggested each seasonal flu vaccination may recruit only limited numbers of new T cells.

With respect to this clonotype: Its specificity is unknown.

TCRdb independently ran MiXCR on the RT-PCR reads; one entry per CDR3 protein. The top ten clones hold around 9.6% of a sample with approximately 310,000 distinct CDR3 sequences, roughly 22% of them seen once. The V end was cut by 7 bases, the J end by 0 bases, with 22 bases between. Germline CDR1 KGHDR, CDR2 SFDVKD. The CDR3 sequence is 18 residues long. V is TRBV24-1 and J is TRBJ2-3; tentatively, D is TRBD2 (5 bases). The source of this sequence is a man between 50 and 69 years old who received an inactivated influenza vaccine. The sample was PBMCs from blood, taken less than 22 months after vaccination. This CDR3 reads CATREGFSPPISTDTQYF. CDR3 DNA sequence: TGTGCCACCAGAGAGGGATTTTCTCCCCCCATTAGCACAGATACGCAGTATTTT.